Below, one T cell receptor beta chain is given with its context. Its antigen is undetermined. These data come from a study of Ad26.COV2.S vaccination and SARS-CoV-2 variants. Turning to the study itself: Enrolled in COV1001, the donor was in the Ad26.COV2.S trial arm, which received the vaccine. Ad26.COV2.S shots went into the muscle once or twice, 56 days apart. Study-wide points: Measurement of non-spike TCR breadth gave similar results in vaccine and placebo recipients.

This table comes from immunoSEQ multiplex PCR, and its TCRdb copy is limited to in-frame clones, with some not included. In the table there are 300,000 to 350,000 clones, less than 90% of which are singletons. The treatment: roughly 18 received Ad26.COV2.S at low or high dose, single or two shots; roughly 5 received placebo; per-sample allocation not given. Collection of samples fell on day 63 after the first vaccine or placebo injection. Germline values: CDR1 SGDLS, CDR2 YYNGEE. The CDR3 contains 15 residues. The V segment lost 2 bases and the J segment 5 bases; nucleotides outside the gene matches: 7.

The sample was peripheral blood, taken in a trial of Ad26.COV2.S vaccine versus placebo. This receptor was obtained from a person between 18 and 59 years old who received the Ad26.COV2.S COVID-19 vaccine or a placebo. The chain recombines TRBV9 with TRBJ1-2; 9 nucleotides align to TRBD1. CDR3 coding DNA: TGTGCCAGCAGCGTGGGACAGGGAGCAATATATGGCTACACCTTC. As protein: CASSVGQGAIYGYTF.